What follows are 32 T cell receptor beta chains derived from one specimen sequenced in a study of CD4 T cells in relation to SARS-CoV-2 and coronaviruses. Using immunoSEQ multiplex PCR, the repertoire was profiled, and TCRdb retains in-frame clones only, with some absent. The table lists 65,000 or so clones, over 70% of them singletons, with about 1.6% in the top ten. The unexposed donors gave CD4+ T cells in about 2010-2019, prior to COVID-19. Sequencing input: memory CD4+ T cells from PBMCs. The receptors here all came from a human donor in good health.

The chain combines TRBV6-5 with TRBJ2-2; TRBD2 might be the D (5 bases). Looked up from germline, CDR1 is MNHEY and CDR2 is SVGAGI. V was shortened by 8 bases and J by 7 bases, with 17 bases between the two germline ends. The CDR3 has 14 residues. CDR3: CASRKLVGGGELFF. CDR3 sequence (DNA): TGTGCCAGCCGGAAACTAGTGGGCGGCGGGGAGCTGTTTTTT.

The chain employs TRBV2 and TRBJ2-7; perhaps TRBD2 as D (6 bases). The CDR3 spans 14 residues. The V end was cut by 5 bases, the J end by 6 bases, with 17 bases between. CDR1 and CDR2 from the germline V gene are SNHLY and FYNNEI. Here the CDR3 DNA reads TGTGCCAGCAGTCTGACGGGACTCAGCGGCGAGCAGTACTTC. Its protein product is CASSLTGLSGEQYF.

The V and J genes are TRBV2 and TRBJ1-5; D might be TRBD1 (6 bases). This CDR3 contains 15 residues. Trimming pared 4 bases from V and 11 bases from J, leaving 21 bases between. Germline loops: CDR1 SNHLY, CDR2 FYNNEI. Here the CDR3 reads CASSATANRVSAQHF. CDR3 nucleotides: TGTGCCAGCAGTGCGACAGCAAACAGGGTCTCGGCCCAGCATTTT.

This sequence joins TRBV6-6 and TRBJ1-6, with D possibly matching TRBD1 (6 bases). CDR3 size: 14 residues. V lost 4 bases, J lost 9 bases, and 13 bases lay in between. The germline gives CDR1 MNHNY, CDR2 SVGAGI (reference sequence). Here the CDR3 reads CASSFTGRGSPLHF. CDR3 bases: TGTGCCAGCAGTTTTACAGGGAGGGGTTCACCCCTCCACTTT.

CDR3 bases: TGTGCCAGCAGCTTAGTAGCAAGTAGCGGGGGGGCCAACACCGGGGAGCTGTTTTTT. This codes for CASSLVASSGGANTGELFF. The chain combines TRBV7-9 with TRBJ2-2; 11 bases are shared with TRBD2. This CDR3 region has 19 residues. Germline V gene data show CDR1 as SEHNR and CDR2 as FQNEAQ (reference sequence). Trimming at V came to 1 base and at J to 2 bases, leaving 9 bases not matched to a gene.

The CDR3 coding sequence is TGTGCCAGCAGTCGCCATGGGACAGGGGGCAACACCGGGGAGCTGTTTTTT. Protein product: CASSRHGTGGNTGELFF. This chain connects TRBV27 to TRBJ2-2; 12 positions agree with TRBD1. Unmatched junction bases numbered 6, after V lost 5 bases and J lost 2 bases. The CDR3 is made up of 17 amino acids. Germline V lookup: CDR1 MNHEY, CDR2 SMNVEV (reference sequence).

The chain combines TRBV3-1 (or the pseudogene TRBV3-2) with TRBJ2-7, with 9 bases aligning to TRBD2. V was clipped by 0 bases and J by 8 bases; unmatched bases: 5. There are 14 residues in the CDR3. Per germline, CDR1 LGHDT and CDR2 YNNKEL (reference sequence). The CDR3 loop reads CASSQEVSGSKQYF. The CDR3 DNA sequence: TGTGCCAGCAGCCAAGAGGTTAGCGGGAGCAAGCAGTACTTC.

The chain has TRBV2 and TRBJ2-7, with 12 nucleotides matching TRBD1. Germline CDR1 reads SNHLY; CDR2 reads FYNNEI. There are 18 residues in the CDR3. V shed 6 bases, J shed 2 bases, and the junction held 14 bases outside the gene matches. CDR3 nucleotides: TGTGCCAGCAGGGGACCCCGGGACAGGGGGCGGTTTGCCTACGAGCAGTACTTC. Its translation: CASRGPRDRGRFAYEQYF.

This chain connects TRBV30 to TRBJ2-6, with D unresolved. This CDR3 spans 14 amino acids. Germline V lookup: CDR1 GTSNPN, CDR2 SVGIG (reference sequence). V dropped 4 bases and J dropped 0 bases, with 7 bases sitting between them. The CDR3 region is CAWKAGSGANVLTF. DNA of the CDR3: TGTGCCTGGAAGGCTGGCTCTGGGGCCAACGTCCTGACTTTC.

The V call is TRBV18, the J call TRBJ2-4, with D perhaps TRBD1 (5 bases). This CDR3 has 16 amino acids. Germline CDR1 reads KGHSH; CDR2 reads LQKENI. V lost 3 bases and J lost 0, with 12 bases in between. The CDR3 coding sequence is TGTGCCAGCTCACCCCCGCAGGACATAGCCAAAAACATTCAGTACTTC. Translating it yields CASSPPQDIAKNIQYF.

J is TRBJ1-1 and V is TRBV2, with TRBD1 identical over 10 bases. The germline CDR1 and CDR2 sequences are SNHLY and FYNNEI. The junction had 12 bases not matched to a gene; V was cut back by 8 bases and J by 3 bases. This CDR3 is built from 16 residues. CDR3 amino acids: CASRTGGGSKDTEAFF. Here the CDR3 DNA reads TGTGCCAGCCGGACAGGGGGGGGGTCAAAAGACACTGAAGCTTTCTTT.

The CDR3 here is CASSLDGPSTDTQYF. DNA of the CDR3: TGCGCCAGCAGCTTGGATGGTCCCTCCACAGATACGCAGTATTTT. The rearrangement links TRBV5-1 to TRBJ2-3; D is undetermined. Germline CDR1 reads SGHRS; CDR2 reads YFSETQ. The CDR3 loop spans 15 amino acids. V lost 0 bases and J 2 bases, leaving 10 bases between the germline ends.

There are a few counts of this clone. The V call is TRBV10-3, the J call TRBJ1-3; D might be TRBD1 (6 bases). V shed 3 bases and J shed 4 bases, with 13 bases lying between them. Germline CDR1 ENHRY, CDR2 SYGVKD. The CDR3 covers 15 residues. CDR3 bases: TGTGCCATCAGTGACTGGACAGCTTCAGGAAACACCATATATTTT. Its translation: CAISDWTASGNTIYF.

The V call is TRBV11-3, the J call TRBJ2-4; D not resolved. Germline assignment: CDR1 SGHNT and CDR2 YENEEA. V dropped 4 bases and J dropped 0 bases, with 7 bases sitting between them. CDR3 length: 14 residues. Here the CDR3 reads CASSSSVAKNIQYF. The CDR3 DNA sequence: TGTGCCAGCAGCTCGAGTGTAGCCAAAAACATTCAGTACTTC.

The rearrangement links TRBV7-2 to TRBJ2-1; the match to TRBD1 covers 10 bases. Unmatched junction bases numbered 4, after V lost 1 base and J lost 4 bases. The CDR3 totals 16 residues. Germline assignment: CDR1 SGHTA and CDR2 FQGNSA. The CDR3 DNA reads TGTGCCAGCAGCTTAGGTAGGGACAGGGGTTACAATGAGCAGTTCTTC. Translating it yields CASSLGRDRGYNEQFF.

V usage is TRBV6-6 and J usage is TRBJ2-3, with D perhaps assigned TRBD1 or TRBD2 (5 bases each). The length of the CDR3 is 14 residues. Trimming took 8 bases from V and 0 from J, leaving 12 bases between them. CDR1 is MNHNY and CDR2 is SVGAGI in the germline V gene (reference sequence). CDR3 nucleotide sequence: TGTGCCAGCGAGGGACGTCCGAGCACAGATACGCAGTATTTT. Amino acids: CASEGRPSTDTQYF.

This chain uses TRBV7-9 with TRBJ1-2; no clear D. Trimming left V 0 bases short and J 2 bases short, with 7 bases between. Germline lookup yields CDR1 SEHNR and CDR2 FQNEAQ (reference sequence). The CDR3 spans 14 residues. As DNA, the CDR3 is TGTGCCAGCAGCTTAGCATCCGGAAACTATGGCTACACCTTC. This codes for CASSLASGNYGYTF.

This clone was seen just once. This sequence joins TRBV7-2 and TRBJ2-5; 7 bases map to TRBD1. The CDR3 is 14 residues long. With 4 bases clipped from V and 2 bases from J, the junction kept 4 bases outside the gene matches. The germline V gene encodes CDR1 SGHTA and CDR2 FQGNSA. CDR3 nucleotides: TGTGCCAGCAGCTCCCTGACAGGGCAAGAGACCCAGTACTTC. Translation gives CASSSLTGQETQYF.

The gene calls are TRBV27 and TRBJ2-1, with D possibly being TRBD1 (6 bases). Looked up from germline, CDR1 is MNHEY and CDR2 is SMNVEV (reference sequence). Trimming shortened V by 3 bases and J by 0 bases, and 12 bases separated the two germline ends. The CDR3 is 16 amino acids. Here the CDR3 DNA reads TGTGCCAGCAGTTTTACAACAGGGAGCTCCTACAATGAGCAGTTCTTC. It encodes CASSFTTGSSYNEQFF.

V is TRBV6-5 and J is TRBJ1-2, with 7 bases that match TRBD1. In germline, CDR1 is MNHEY, CDR2 SVGAGI. Unmatched junction bases numbered 14, after V lost 10 bases and J lost 3 bases. This CDR3 contains 15 residues. CDR3 coding DNA: TGTGCCACCTCTCTCGCTAGGGGGCCTGACTATGGCTACACCTTC. This translates into CATSLARGPDYGYTF.

The chain has TRBV2 and TRBJ1-1, with 7 bases matching TRBD1. The CDR3 sequence is 14 residues long. Trimming cost V 4 bases and J 6 bases; bases outside gene matches: 8. Germline V gene sequence: CDR1 SNHLY, CDR2 FYNNEI. DNA of the CDR3: TGTGCCAGCAGTGGTTCAGGGGGAAGCGCTGAAGCTTTCTTT. Its protein is CASSGSGGSAEAFF.

The genes are TRBV15 and TRBJ2-2; tentatively, D is TRBD1 (6 bases). Germline V gene sequence: CDR1 LNHNV, CDR2 YYDKDF (reference sequence). The CDR3 contains 16 residues. V lost 3 bases and J lost 0, with 11 bases in between. CDR3 protein: CATSRRQAPNTGELFF. The DNA for the CDR3 is TGTGCCACCAGCAGGCGACAGGCCCCGAACACCGGGGAGCTGTTTTTT.

For the CDR3, the DNA is TGTGCCAGCAGCGCCCGGACTAGCCCATCGACCCAGTACTTC. Its translation: CASSARTSPSTQYF. The chain links TRBV9 to TRBJ2-5; 8 nucleotides align to TRBD2. The CDR3 runs to 14 residues. The J segment lost 7 bases and the V segment lost 3 bases, leaving 8 bases of the junction unmatched. Germline CDR1 is SGDLS and CDR2 is YYNGEE. The entire variable domain, with the rest obtained from reference TRBV9 and TRBJ2-5, is as follows: DSGVTQTPKHLITATGQRVTLRCSPRSGDLSVYWYQQSLDQGLQFLIQYYNGEERAKGNILERFSAQQFPDLHSELNLSSLELGDSALYFCASSARTSPSTQYFGPGTRLLVL.

The chain has TRBV29-1 and TRBJ2-3; D might be TRBD2 (5 bases). Trimming left V 4 bases short and J 3 bases short, with 11 bases between. Germline CDR1 and CDR2: SQVTM and ANQGSEA. The CDR3 spans 13 residues. CDR3 in amino acids: CSVAGGETDTQYF. CDR3 in DNA: TGCAGCGTTGCAGGAGGAGAAACAGATACGCAGTATTTT.

V is TRBV30 and J is TRBJ2-7, with TRBD2 matching 10 bases. This CDR3 comprises 15 residues. In germline, CDR1 is GTSNPN, CDR2 SVGIG (reference sequence). Trimming at V came to 0 bases and at J to 3 bases, leaving 5 bases not matched to a gene. This CDR3 is CAWSVHSGRYYEQYF. CDR3 in DNA: TGTGCCTGGAGTGTACATAGCGGGAGGTACTACGAGCAGTACTTC.

In this sample, this clone turned up a few times. This chain uses TRBV5-4 with TRBJ2-2; tentatively, D is TRBD2 (5 bases). The CDR3 consists of 15 residues. Trimming removed 4 bases from V and 2 bases from J, with 12 bases in between. The V gene's germline CDR1 is SGHNT and CDR2 YYREEE (reference sequence). CDR3 residues: CASSPASGNTGELFF. CDR3 DNA sequence: TGTGCCAGCAGCCCGGCGAGCGGTAACACCGGGGAGCTGTTTTTT.

This chain joins TRBV5-1 and TRBJ1-2; D is undetermined. CDR1 and CDR2 (germline): SGHRS, YFSETQ. CDR3 length equals 13 residues. With 0 bases removed from V and 13 bases from J, the gap between germline ends came to 16 bases. The CDR3 DNA reads TGCGCCAGCAGCTTGGGCTCCGAGGAAGATTCCACCTTC. Protein: CASSLGSEEDSTF.

This chain's CDR3 is CASRRGTPYGYTF. The CDR3 DNA reads TGTGCCAGCAGGAGAGGGACCCCGTATGGCTACACCTTC. The V and J genes are TRBV28 and TRBJ1-2; D may be TRBD1 (5 bases). Germline assignment: CDR1 MDHEN and CDR2 SYDVKM. The CDR3 extends over 13 amino acids. V lost 6 bases and J 5 bases, leaving 13 bases between the germline ends.

The chain combines TRBV5-1 with TRBJ1-3; no clear D gene. V was pared by 4 bases and J by 4 bases, with 15 bases between. Germline V lookup: CDR1 SGHRS, CDR2 YFSETQ. The CDR3 contains 15 residues. Here the CDR3 reads CASSLLNGWGNTIYF. The CDR3 DNA follows: TGCGCCAGCAGCCTGCTTAACGGATGGGGAAACACCATATATTTT.

The chain is built from TRBV5-1 and TRBJ1-6; D unresolved. CDR1 and CDR2 from the germline V gene are SGHRS and YFSETQ. The V end was cut by 0 bases, the J end by 13 bases, with 8 bases between. This CDR3 is 12 amino acids long. The CDR3 bases are TGCGCCAGCAGCTTGGACGGTTGGCCCCTCCACTTT. Protein sequence: CASSLDGWPLHF.

This clone was recorded a few times. This chain uses TRBV5-5 with TRBJ2-7; the D gene is possibly TRBD1 (6 bases). The CDR3 extends over 14 amino acids. From germline, CDR1 is SGHKS and CDR2 YYEKEE (reference sequence). Trimming shortened V by 4 bases and J by 3 bases, and 14 bases separated the two germline ends. The CDR3 sequence is CASSRTADSYEQYF. The CDR3 DNA sequence: TGTGCCAGCAGCCGGACAGCGGATAGCTACGAGCAGTACTTC.

This clone has a handful of counts. This sequence joins TRBV5-1 and TRBJ1-5; 7 positions match TRBD1. In germline, CDR1 is SGHRS, CDR2 YFSETQ. CDR3 length: 13 amino acids. J lost 7 bases, V lost 3 bases, and 4 bases had no gene match. The CDR3, as DNA: TGCGCCAGCAGCTATGTACAGGGGCAGCCCCAGCATTTT. It codes for CASSYVQGQPQHF.